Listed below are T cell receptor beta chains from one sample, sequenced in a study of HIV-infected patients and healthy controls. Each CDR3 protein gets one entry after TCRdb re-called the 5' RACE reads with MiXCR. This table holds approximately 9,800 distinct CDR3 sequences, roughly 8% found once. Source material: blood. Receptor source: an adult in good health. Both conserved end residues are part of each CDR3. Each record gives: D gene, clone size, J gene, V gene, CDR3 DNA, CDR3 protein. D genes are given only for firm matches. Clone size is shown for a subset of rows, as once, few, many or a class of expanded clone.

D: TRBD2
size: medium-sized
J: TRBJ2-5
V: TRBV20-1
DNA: TGCAGTGCTAGTTTAGTCGGGACTAGACAAGAGACCCAGTACTTC
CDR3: CSASLVGTRQETQYF

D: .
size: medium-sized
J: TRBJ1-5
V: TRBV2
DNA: TGTGCCAGCAGTGCCCAGACACATCAGCCCCAGCATTTT
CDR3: CASSAQTHQPQHF

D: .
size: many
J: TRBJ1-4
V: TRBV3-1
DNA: TGTGCCAGCAGCCAAGACCTAAACCCAACTAATGAAAAACTGTTTTTT
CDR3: CASSQDLNPTNEKLFF

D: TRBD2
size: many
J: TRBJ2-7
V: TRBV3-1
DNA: TGTGCCAGCAGCCAAGATCTGAGGCGGGGGGCCTACGAGCAGTACTTC
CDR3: CASSQDLRRGAYEQYF

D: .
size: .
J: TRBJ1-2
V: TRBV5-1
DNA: TGCGCCAGCAGCTTGGGACAGGCGAAGAATGGCTACACCTTC
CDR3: CASSLGQAKNGYTF

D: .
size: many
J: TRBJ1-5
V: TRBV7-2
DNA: TGTGCCAGCAGCTTATACGGAAGCAATCAGCCCCAGCATTTT
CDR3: CASSLYGSNQPQHF

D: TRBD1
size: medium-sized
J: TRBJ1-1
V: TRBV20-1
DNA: TGCAGTGCTTGGGACAGGGCCTGGGGCACTGAAGCTTTCTTT
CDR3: CSAWDRAWGTEAFF

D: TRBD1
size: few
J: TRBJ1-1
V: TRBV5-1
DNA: TGCGCCAGCAGCGTGACAGGGATGAACACTGAAGCTTTCTTT
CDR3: CASSVTGMNTEAFF

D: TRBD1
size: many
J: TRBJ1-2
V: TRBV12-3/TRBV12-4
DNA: TGTGCCAGCAGGGACAGGCTGAACTATGGCTACACCTTC
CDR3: CASRDRLNYGYTF

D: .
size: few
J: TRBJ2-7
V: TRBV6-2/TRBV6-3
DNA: TGTGCCAGCAGTTACTTAGGGTGGCGGGGAAGCTCCTACGAGCAGTACTTC
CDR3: CASSYLGWRGSSYEQYF

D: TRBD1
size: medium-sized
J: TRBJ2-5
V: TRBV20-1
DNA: TGCAGTGCCGAAACGCTGACAGGGATCGAGACCCAGTACTTC
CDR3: CSAETLTGIETQYF

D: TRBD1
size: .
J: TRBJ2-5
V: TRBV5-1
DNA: TGCGCCAGCAGCTTGGAAGCAGGGGGAGAGACCCAGTACTTC
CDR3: CASSLEAGGETQYF

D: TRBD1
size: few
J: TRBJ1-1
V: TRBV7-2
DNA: TGTGCCAGCAGCTTCCAGGGGGGCACTGAAGCTTTCTTT
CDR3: CASSFQGGTEAFF

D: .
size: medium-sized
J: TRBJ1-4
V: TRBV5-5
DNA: TGTGCCAGCAGCTTATTCGTGTCTCATGAAAAACTGTTTTTT
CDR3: CASSLFVSHEKLFF

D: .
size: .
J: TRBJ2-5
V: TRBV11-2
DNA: TGTGCCAGCAGCTTTGGGGAGACCCAGTACTTC
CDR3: CASSFGETQYF

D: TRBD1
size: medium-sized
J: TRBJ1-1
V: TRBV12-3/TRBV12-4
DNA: TGTGCCAGCAGTCCGGGACAGCAAAACACTGAAGCTTTCTTT
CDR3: CASSPGQQNTEAFF

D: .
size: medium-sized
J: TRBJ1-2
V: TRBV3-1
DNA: TGTGCCAGCAGCCAGGGTCTGGAGGCAGGTGCCCTCTATGGCTACACCTTC
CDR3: CASSQGLEAGALYGYTF

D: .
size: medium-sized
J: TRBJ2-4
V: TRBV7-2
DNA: TGTGCCAGCAGCTTAGCGTCCCCCGCTGTTCCGTACTTC
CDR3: CASSLASPAVPYF

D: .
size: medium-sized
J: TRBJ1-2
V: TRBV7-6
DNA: TGTGCCAGCACCAACCCAGGCTATGGCTACACCTTC
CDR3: CASTNPGYGYTF

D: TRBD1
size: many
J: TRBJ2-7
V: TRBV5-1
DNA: TGCGCCAGCAGCTCGGAAGGGACAGGGGGCACCGGGCAGTACTTC
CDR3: CASSSEGTGGTGQYF

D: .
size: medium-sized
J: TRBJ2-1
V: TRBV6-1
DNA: TGTGCCAGCAGTGAAAGGGTTTCACAACCTTCCTACAATGAGCAGTTCTTC
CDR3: CASSERVSQPSYNEQFF

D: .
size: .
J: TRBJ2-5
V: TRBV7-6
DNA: TGTGCCAGCAGCTTAAATCGACAGTTACAAGAGACCCAGTACTTC
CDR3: CASSLNRQLQETQYF

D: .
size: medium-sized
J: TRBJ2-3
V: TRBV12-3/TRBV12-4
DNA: TGTGCCAGCAAGGGACAAGCGGGGATGATATCTGTCCCTAGCACAGATACGCAGTATTTT
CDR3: CASKGQAGMISVPSTDTQYF

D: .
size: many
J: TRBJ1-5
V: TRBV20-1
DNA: TGCAGTGCTAGAGAGCATAGCAATCAGCCCCAGCATTTT
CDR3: CSAREHSNQPQHF

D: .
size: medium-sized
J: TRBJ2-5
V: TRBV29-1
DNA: TGCAGCGTTGAAATCTGGGGAGGAGAGACCCAGTACTTC
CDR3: CSVEIWGGETQYF

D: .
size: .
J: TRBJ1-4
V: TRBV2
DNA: TGTGCCAGCCAGTTTAAGCGACACCGCGGGGAAAAACTGTTTTTT
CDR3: CASQFKRHRGEKLFF

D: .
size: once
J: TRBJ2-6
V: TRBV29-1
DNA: TGCAGCGTTAAACAGGGCGGTGGGGCCAACGTCCTGACTTTC
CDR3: CSVKQGGGANVLTF

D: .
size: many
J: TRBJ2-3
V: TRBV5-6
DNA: TGTGCCAGCAGCTTGTCGAGGCTACGCACAGATACGCAGTATTTT
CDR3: CASSLSRLRTDTQYF

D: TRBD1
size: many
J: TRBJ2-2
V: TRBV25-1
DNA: TGTGCCAGCAGTGAATCCGGGACAGGGGGCTTTGGGGAGCTGTTTTTT
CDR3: CASSESGTGGFGELFF

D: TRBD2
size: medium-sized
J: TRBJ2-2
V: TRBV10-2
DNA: TGCGCCAGCAGTGATTCGGGGACTAGCGGAACCGGGGAGCTGTTTTTT
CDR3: CASSDSGTSGTGELFF

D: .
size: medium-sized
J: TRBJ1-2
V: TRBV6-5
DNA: TGTGCCAGCAGGGAAGGGGGGGGTTACGGCTACACCTTC
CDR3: CASREGGGYGYTF

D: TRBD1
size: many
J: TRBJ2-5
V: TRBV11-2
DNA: TGTGCCAGCAGCCTAACCCGGACAGGGAAAGAGACCCAGTACTTC
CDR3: CASSLTRTGKETQYF

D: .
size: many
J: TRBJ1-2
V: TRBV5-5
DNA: TGTGCCAGCAGCTTGTCTGGGGGGTTGAGCGGAGGCTACACCTTC
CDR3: CASSLSGGLSGGYTF

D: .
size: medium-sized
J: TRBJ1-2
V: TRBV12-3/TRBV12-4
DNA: TGTGCCAGCATCCCCCGTCTAGGTTATGGCTACACCTTC
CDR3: CASIPRLGYGYTF

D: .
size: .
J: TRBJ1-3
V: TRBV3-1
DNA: TGTGCCAGCAGCCAAGATTCGGGGCGAAGTGGAAACACCATATATTTT
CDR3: CASSQDSGRSGNTIYF

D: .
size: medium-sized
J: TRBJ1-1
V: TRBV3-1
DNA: TGTGCCAGCAGCCACTACCGGGGGACGGGCACTGAAGCTTTCTTT
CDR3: CASSHYRGTGTEAFF

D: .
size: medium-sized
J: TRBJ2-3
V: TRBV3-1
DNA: TGTGCCAGCAGCCAAGGGTTTGGCACAGATACGCAGTATTTT
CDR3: CASSQGFGTDTQYF

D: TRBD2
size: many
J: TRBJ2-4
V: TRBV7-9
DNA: TGTGCCAGCAGCATTAGCGGGGGGGCCGTGGCCAAAAACATTCAGTACTTC
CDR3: CASSISGGAVAKNIQYF

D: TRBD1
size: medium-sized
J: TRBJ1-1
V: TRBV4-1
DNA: TGCGCCAGCAGCCTTACTACAGGGGGCACTGAAGCTTTCTTT
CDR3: CASSLTTGGTEAFF

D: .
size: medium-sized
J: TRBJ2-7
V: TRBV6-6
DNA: TGTGCCAGCAGTTACTCGGTCTCCGGAGCCGAGCAGTACTTC
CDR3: CASSYSVSGAEQYF

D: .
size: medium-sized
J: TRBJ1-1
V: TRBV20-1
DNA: TGCAGTGCTAGGGGCGGAACGCGAGAAAACACTGAAGCTTTCTTT
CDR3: CSARGGTRENTEAFF

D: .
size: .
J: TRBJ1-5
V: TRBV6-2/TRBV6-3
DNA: TGTGCCAGCAGCCCATATGGCCGGACAAACAATCAGCCCCAGCATTTT
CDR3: CASSPYGRTNNQPQHF